This is a list of T cell receptor beta chains from one sample in a study of persistence of HIV-infected CD4 T cells. Their antigens are not known. The data were produced by immunoSEQ multiplex PCR, yet TCRdb's version contains in-frame clones alone and is incomplete. The sample consists of approximately 39,000 clones, around 86% of them appearing once. The source was cultured CD4+ T cells from PBMCs, collected from a patient who received antiretroviral therapy. Every receptor here comes from an adult with HIV. The donor label of this sample is uncertain. Each CDR3 is given with its conserved first and last residue. Fields, in order: V gene, J gene, D gene, clone size, CDR3 protein, CDR3 DNA. D genes are given only for firm matches. Only some rows state a clone size, as once, few, many or a class for expanded clones.

V gene: TRBV29-1; J gene: TRBJ2-7; D gene: TRBD1; clone size: -; CDR3 protein: CSARGQGVYEQYF; CDR3 DNA: TGCAGCGCCCGAGGACAGGGGGTCTACGAGCAGTACTTC
V gene: TRBV7-8; J gene: TRBJ2-5; D gene: TRBD2; clone size: -; CDR3 protein: CASSLKASGQSETQYF; CDR3 DNA: TGTGCCAGCAGCTTGAAGGCTAGCGGACAATCGGAGACCCAGTACTTC
V gene: TRBV30; J gene: TRBJ1-1; D gene: -; clone size: -; CDR3 protein: CARGINTEAFF; CDR3 DNA: TGTGCGAGAGGGATTAACACTGAAGCTTTCTTT
V gene: TRBV27; J gene: TRBJ1-4; D gene: -; clone size: -; CDR3 protein: CASSSLGADEKLFF; CDR3 DNA: TGTGCCAGCAGTTCTCTAGGTGCAGATGAAAAACTGTTTTTT
V gene: TRBV5-5; J gene: TRBJ1-4; D gene: -; clone size: once; CDR3 protein: CASSRATTTNEKLFF; CDR3 DNA: TGTGCCAGCAGCCGGGCAACTACCACTAATGAAAAACTGTTTTTT
V gene: TRBV29-1; J gene: TRBJ2-2; D gene: TRBD1; clone size: -; CDR3 protein: CSVRTGTSAGELFF; CDR3 DNA: TGCAGCGTCAGGACAGGGACAAGCGCCGGGGAGCTGTTTTTT
V gene: TRBV7-9; J gene: TRBJ1-1; D gene: TRBD1; clone size: -; CDR3 protein: CASSTGGGTGGLTEAFF; CDR3 DNA: TGTGCCAGCAGCACAGGGGGAGGGACAGGGGGCTTAACTGAAGCTTTCTTT
V gene: TRBV24-1; J gene: TRBJ2-1; D gene: -; clone size: -; CDR3 protein: CATSDHHGLGNEQFF; CDR3 DNA: TGTGCCACCAGTGACCACCATGGTTTGGGGAATGAGCAGTTCTTC
V gene: TRBV6-6; J gene: TRBJ2-2; D gene: -; clone size: -; CDR3 protein: CASKGSQGPSGELFF; CDR3 DNA: TGTGCCAGCAAAGGTTCACAGGGCCCATCCGGGGAGCTGTTTTTT
V gene: TRBV10-1; J gene: TRBJ2-1; D gene: TRBD2; clone size: -; CDR3 protein: CASSTSGYNEQFF; CDR3 DNA: TGCGCCAGCAGCACTAGCGGATACAATGAGCAGTTCTTC
V gene: TRBV18; J gene: TRBJ1-2; D gene: TRBD1; clone size: -; CDR3 protein: CASSSGQGTNGYTF; CDR3 DNA: TGTGCCAGCTCATCAGGACAGGGGACGAATGGCTACACCTTC
V gene: TRBV30; J gene: TRBJ1-2; D gene: -; clone size: -; CDR3 protein: CAWSRGDYGYTF; CDR3 DNA: TGTGCCTGGAGTCGGGGGGACTATGGCTACACCTTC
V gene: TRBV14; J gene: TRBJ2-3; D gene: TRBD1; clone size: -; CDR3 protein: CASSQDRGQGGGDTQYF; CDR3 DNA: TGTGCCAGCAGCCAAGATCGGGGACAGGGAGGAGGAGATACGCAGTATTTT
V gene: TRBV18; J gene: TRBJ2-3; D gene: -; clone size: -; CDR3 protein: CASSPRGDTQYF; CDR3 DNA: TGTGCCAGCTCACCACGGGGGGATACGCAGTATTTT
V gene: TRBV6-6; J gene: TRBJ1-2; D gene: -; clone size: -; CDR3 protein: CASSYSRGEAGYTF; CDR3 DNA: TGTGCCAGCAGTTACTCGCGGGGGGAAGCGGGCTACACCTTC
V gene: TRBV27; J gene: TRBJ1-2; D gene: -; clone size: -; CDR3 protein: CASSSGTYFGYTF; CDR3 DNA: TGTGCCAGCAGTTCCGGGACATACTTTGGCTACACCTTC
V gene: TRBV2; J gene: TRBJ1-4; D gene: -; clone size: -; CDR3 protein: CASILGMGKLFF; CDR3 DNA: TGTGCCAGCATCTTGGGGATGGGAAAACTGTTTTTT
V gene: TRBV7-6; J gene: TRBJ1-6; D gene: -; clone size: -; CDR3 protein: CASSLAGLDSPLHF; CDR3 DNA: TGTGCCAGCAGCTTAGCGGGGTTGGATTCACCCCTCCACTTT
V gene: TRBV29-1; J gene: TRBJ1-1; D gene: -; clone size: -; CDR3 protein: CSVAVRASNTEAFF; CDR3 DNA: TGCAGCGTTGCAGTTAGAGCCTCAAACACTGAAGCTTTCTTT
V gene: TRBV5-4; J gene: TRBJ2-7; D gene: TRBD1; clone size: -; CDR3 protein: CASSLGLTGLYEQYF; CDR3 DNA: TGTGCCAGCAGCTTGGGTTTGACAGGGCTCTACGAGCAGTACTTC
V gene: TRBV24-1; J gene: TRBJ2-1; D gene: TRBD2; clone size: -; CDR3 protein: CATSDWVTAGDMNEQFF; CDR3 DNA: TGTGCCACCAGTGATTGGGTTACAGCGGGGGATATGAATGAGCAGTTCTTC
V gene: TRBV5-1; J gene: TRBJ1-1; D gene: -; clone size: -; CDR3 protein: CASSSVGKNTEAFF; CDR3 DNA: TGCGCCAGCAGTTCGGTCGGAAAGAACACTGAAGCTTTCTTT
V gene: TRBV28; J gene: TRBJ1-4; D gene: TRBD1; clone size: -; CDR3 protein: CASALRDRTNEKLFF; CDR3 DNA: TGTGCCAGCGCACTCAGGGACAGGACTAATGAAAAACTGTTTTTT
V gene: TRBV9; J gene: TRBJ1-1; D gene: -; clone size: -; CDR3 protein: CASSVGSQVNTEAFF; CDR3 DNA: TGTGCCAGCAGCGTAGGTTCACAGGTGAACACTGAAGCTTTCTTT
V gene: TRBV19; J gene: TRBJ2-7; D gene: -; clone size: -; CDR3 protein: CASSIVKSSYEQYF; CDR3 DNA: TGTGCCAGTAGTATAGTTAAAAGCTCCTACGAGCAGTACTTC
V gene: TRBV7-2; J gene: TRBJ2-1; D gene: -; clone size: -; CDR3 protein: CASSLWGYNEQFF; CDR3 DNA: TGTGCCAGCTCCCTGTGGGGGTACAATGAGCAGTTCTTC
V gene: TRBV30; J gene: TRBJ1-1; D gene: -; clone size: -; CDR3 protein: CAWSGHNGEAFF; CDR3 DNA: TGTGCCTGGAGTGGACACAACGGGGAAGCTTTCTTT
V gene: TRBV10-3; J gene: TRBJ1-5; D gene: -; clone size: -; CDR3 protein: CAISDSNQPQHF; CDR3 DNA: TGTGCCATCTCGGATAGCAATCAGCCCCAGCATTTT
V gene: TRBV9; J gene: TRBJ1-4; D gene: -; clone size: -; CDR3 protein: CASSVGANEKLFF; CDR3 DNA: TGTGCCAGCAGCGTGGGGGCCAATGAAAAACTGTTTTTT
V gene: TRBV7-9; J gene: TRBJ1-1; D gene: -; clone size: -; CDR3 protein: CASSFRGDDTEAFF; CDR3 DNA: TGTGCCAGCAGCTTTCGGGGTGATGACACTGAAGCTTTCTTT
V gene: TRBV13; J gene: TRBJ2-1; D gene: TRBD2; clone size: -; CDR3 protein: CASSFPSSGGYNEQFF; CDR3 DNA: TGTGCCAGCAGCTTCCCTTCCAGCGGGGGATACAATGAGCAGTTCTTC
V gene: TRBV4-1; J gene: TRBJ1-2; D gene: -; clone size: -; CDR3 protein: CASSSSGVTGLRGYGYTF; CDR3 DNA: TGCGCCAGCAGCTCAAGTGGGGTCACAGGGCTCCGGGGCTATGGCTACACCTTC
V gene: TRBV10-1; J gene: TRBJ2-3; D gene: TRBD1; clone size: once; CDR3 protein: CASSRDSPTDTQYF; CDR3 DNA: TGCGCCAGCAGCCGGGACAGTCCCACAGATACGCAGTATTTT
V gene: TRBV18; J gene: TRBJ2-3; D gene: -; clone size: -; CDR3 protein: CASSRAPSADTQYF; CDR3 DNA: TGTGCCAGCTCACGGGCGCCTAGCGCAGATACGCAGTATTTT
V gene: TRBV29-1; J gene: TRBJ2-4; D gene: -; clone size: -; CDR3 protein: CSVIDKNIQYF; CDR3 DNA: TGCAGCGTTATCGACAAAAACATTCAGTACTTC
V gene: TRBV18; J gene: TRBJ1-5; D gene: -; clone size: once; CDR3 protein: CASSGRETQPQHF; CDR3 DNA: TGTGCCAGCTCAGGCAGGGAAACTCAGCCCCAGCATTTT
V gene: TRBV7-9; J gene: TRBJ1-2; D gene: TRBD1; clone size: -; CDR3 protein: CASSFITGQGDGYTF; CDR3 DNA: TGTGCCAGCAGCTTCATTACGGGACAGGGCGATGGCTACACCTTC